What follows are 11 T cell receptor beta chains derived from one specimen sequenced in a study of OX40 agonist ivuxolimab in advanced cancers. Method: immunoSEQ multiplex PCR; TCRdb's copy keeps in-frame clones and lacks some. The data show just over 35,000 clones, with about 80% seen just once and around 25% held by the top ten. The sequenced sample was CD4+ or CD8+ T cells sorted from blood, obtained in a trial of the OX40 agonist ivuxolimab. These receptors were collected from an adult with an advanced solid tumor such as melanoma, head and neck, liver or kidney cancer.

The chain links TRBV11-2 to TRBJ1-6; 10 nucleotides match TRBD1. This CDR3 contains 14 residues. CDR1 SGHAT and CDR2 FQNNGV come from the germline V gene. With V trimmed by 6 bases and J by 7 bases, 3 bases remained unmatched. CDR3 amino acids: CASSPGQGNSPLHF. CDR3 in DNA: TGTGCCAGCAGTCCGGGACAGGGGAATTCACCCCTCCACTTT.

This clone was counted between two and nine times. This rearrangement joins TRBV7-8 to TRBJ2-7, with D possibly being TRBD1 or TRBD2 (5 bases each). CDR1 is SGHVS and CDR2 is FQNEAQ in the germline V gene. CDR3 size: 13 residues. The germline V and J ends were trimmed by 4 bases and 6 bases, with 13 bases remaining between them. CDR3 DNA: TGTGCCAGCAGCTCGTCCGGGACGGTCGAGCAGTACGTC. Its protein product is CASSSSGTVEQYV.

The chain recombines TRBV5-6 with TRBJ1-1, with unresolved D. Germline-derived CDR1 and CDR2 are SGHDT and YYEEEE. The CDR3 is made up of 12 amino acids. Trimming stripped 0 bases from V and 3 bases from J, with 3 bases between. CDR3 bases: TGTGCCAGCAGCTTGGGGGACACTGAAGCTTTCTTT. Translated: CASSLGDTEAFF.

The CDR3 DNA reads TGCGCCAGCAGTTGGGGGGACTACCAAGAGACCCAGTACTTC. Protein product: CASSWGDYQETQYF. The rearrangement links TRBV5-1 to TRBJ2-5, with D tentatively TRBD2 (6 bases). The CDR3 covers 14 residues. Germline CDR1 is SGHRS and CDR2 is YFSETQ. The V end lost 5 bases, the J end lost 0 bases, and 11 bases lay between the germline ends.

The gene calls are TRBV5-4 and TRBJ2-2; 7 bases are shared with TRBD2. This CDR3 is 16 amino acids long. CDR1 and CDR2 (germline): SGHNT, YYREEE (reference sequence). J was trimmed by 9 bases and V by 4 bases; bases with no gene match: 15. CDR3 in amino acids: CASSAGAPRGFRELFF. DNA for the CDR3: TGTGCCAGCAGCGCGGGAGCCCCGAGAGGGTTTAGGGAGCTGTTTTTT. The whole variable domain, filled in from reference TRBV5-4 and TRBJ2-2, reads ETGVTQSPTHLIKTRGQQVTLRCSSQSGHNTVSWYQQALGQGPQFIFQYYREEENGRGNFPPRFSGLQFPNYSSELNVNALELDDSALYLCASSAGAPRGFRELFFGEGSRLTVL.

This chain connects TRBV10-2 to TRBJ2-1; a possible D gene is TRBD2 (5 bases). Trimming removed 6 bases at V and 0 bases at J, with 9 bases between. From germline, CDR1 is WSHSY and CDR2 SAAADI. The CDR3 is 14 amino acids. CDR3 DNA: TGCGCCAGCAGGTCGGACTCCTCCTACAATGAGCAGTTCTTC. Protein: CASRSDSSYNEQFF.

The genes are TRBV6-1 and TRBJ1-1; TRBD1 matches 9 bases. This CDR3 is 15 amino acids long. Germline trimming cut 3 bases from V and 1 base from J; bases unmatched to any gene: 3. From germline, CDR1 is MNHNS and CDR2 SASEGT. Here the CDR3 reads CASSEGQGWNTEAFF. The CDR3 DNA sequence: TGTGCCAGCAGTGAGGGACAGGGATGGAACACTGAAGCTTTCTTT.

The chain has TRBV30 and TRBJ1-1, with TRBD1 as a possible D gene (6 bases). The CDR3 consists of 16 residues. The V gene lost 0 bases and the J gene lost 6 bases, with 20 bases spanning the gap. The germline V gene encodes CDR1 GTSNPN and CDR2 SVGIG (reference sequence). In nucleotides, the CDR3 is TGTGCCTGGAGTGTAAAGGGGACACCCGGGGAGGCTGAAGCTTTCTTT. It is translated as CAWSVKGTPGEAEAFF. Full variable domain (rest looked up from reference TRBV30 and TRBJ1-1): SQTIHQWPATLVQPVGSPLSLECTVEGTSNPNLYWYRQAAGRGLQLLFYSVGIGQISSEVPQNLSASRPQDRQFILSSKKLLLSDSGFYLCAWSVKGTPGEAEAFFGQGTRLTVV.

V gene TRBV4-2 combines with J gene TRBJ2-3, with 7 bases that match TRBD2. Trimming took 0 bases from V and 3 from J; bases not matched to a gene: 6. This CDR3 region has 16 residues. Germline CDR1 LGHNA, CDR2 YNFKEQ. In DNA, the CDR3 is TGTGCCAGCAGCCAAGAAGCCGGGGGGAGGACAGATACGCAGTATTTT. This codes for CASSQEAGGRTDTQYF.

The rearrangement links TRBV25-1 to TRBJ2-5; 9 bases line up with TRBD1. With V trimmed by 6 bases and J by 5 bases, 10 bases remained unmatched. The CDR3 totals 15 residues. Germline lookup yields CDR1 MGHDK and CDR2 SYGVNS. CDR3 residues: CASRGTGFDRETQYF. In DNA form, the CDR3 reads TGTGCCAGCAGGGGGACAGGGTTTGATAGGGAGACCCAGTACTTC.

In DNA form, the CDR3 reads TGTGCCAGCAGCCAGGGTAGGGGACGTGAAGCCAAAAACATTCAGTACTTC. Amino acid sequence: CASSQGRGREAKNIQYF. This rearrangement joins TRBV14 to TRBJ2-4; TRBD1 or TRBD2 may be the D gene (5 bases each). CDR3 length: 17 amino acids. Germline CDR1 and CDR2: SGHDN and FVKESK. V was clipped by 3 bases and J by 0 bases, with 15 bases between them.